A single sample gave rise to the 5 T cell receptor beta chains below, sequenced in a study of T-cell reconstitution after alpha-beta-depleted transplantation in children. Preparation of the TCRbeta library was carried out with unique molecular identifiers. TCRdb processed the PCR reads anew with MiXCR; each CDR3 protein has one entry. This repertoire shows 250,000 to 400,000 distinct CDR3 sequences, around 25% found once; its top ten account for around 9.9%. The material sequenced was PBMCs, mostly from graft donor cells, taken 180 days after TCRalphabeta/CD19-depleted stem cell transplant. Receptor source: a male patient younger than 18 who had a stem cell transplant for acute lymphoblastic leukemia, so the T cells may come from the graft donor.

V gene TRBV20-1 combines with J gene TRBJ2-1; 10 nucleotides agree with TRBD2. The CDR3 loop spans 15 amino acids. Germline V gene data show CDR1 as DFQATT and CDR2 as SNEGSKA (reference sequence). With 3 bases clipped from V and 8 bases from J, the junction kept 10 bases outside the gene matches. For the CDR3, the DNA is TGCAGTGCTAGTCCAAGCGGGAGGGCCCGGTATGAGCAGTTCTTC. It codes for CSASPSGRARYEQFF.

In its sample, this clonotype was seen many times. V gene TRBV7-9 combines with J gene TRBJ2-3, with D possibly being TRBD1 or TRBD2 (5 bases each). CDR3 length equals 16 residues. Germline V gene data show CDR1 as SEHNR and CDR2 as FQNEAQ (reference sequence). V lost 2 bases to trimming and J lost 2 bases, with 14 bases between them. CDR3 amino acids: CASSLKVGPDTDTQYF. In DNA form, the CDR3 reads TGTGCCAGCAGCTTAAAGGTGGGACCGGACACAGATACGCAGTATTTT.

The V call is TRBV4-1, the J call TRBJ2-1; D is undetermined. Germline-derived CDR1 and CDR2 are MGHRA and YSYEKL. The ends were cut back, 3 bases at V and 9 bases at J, with 15 bases in the middle. The CDR3 has 14 amino acids. CDR3 nucleotides: TGCGCCAGCAGCCAGATTAAGTATTCGGGTGAGCAGTTCTTC. Protein: CASSQIKYSGEQFF.

This clonotype occurred a few times. The chain joins TRBV5-1 to TRBJ2-3; 7 bases agree with TRBD2. CDR1 is SGHRS, CDR2 YFSETQ, per germline. Losses at the gene ends were 0 bases for V and 0 bases for J; bases not matched to a gene: 4. The CDR3 sequence is 16 residues long. The CDR3 spells CASSLESGVSTDTQYF. The CDR3 bases are TGCGCCAGCAGCTTGGAAAGCGGGGTCAGCACAGATACGCAGTATTTT. Complete variable domain (other parts from reference TRBV5-1 and TRBJ2-3): KAGVTQTPRYLIKTRGQQVTLSCSPISGHRSVSWYQQTPGQGLQFLFEYFSETQRNKGNFPGRFSGRQFSNSRSEMNVSTLELGDSALYLCASSLESGVSTDTQYFGPGTRLTVL.

The chain employs TRBV7-3 and TRBJ2-1, with TRBD2 matching over 12 bases. This CDR3 region has 16 residues. Trimming removed 1 base from V and 3 bases from J; junction bases left unmatched: 1. Germline CDR1 reads SGHTA; CDR2 reads FQGTGA. As DNA, the CDR3 is TGTGCCAGCAGCTTAAGGGGACTAGCGGGCTACAATGAGCAGTTCTTC. It encodes CASSLRGLAGYNEQFF.